These T cell receptor beta chains were read from a single sample in a study of persistence of HIV-infected CD4 T cells. Antigens of these TCRs are unknown. Measured with immunoSEQ multiplex PCR; TCRdb has only the in-frame clones, and not every one. The sample records about 43,000 clones, around three quarters being singletons. Material: CD4+ T cells sorted from PBMCs after approximately 18-hour stimulation, obtained from a patient who received antiretroviral therapy. Receptors were obtained from an adult man with HIV who was CMV-seropositive. The CDR3 runs from the conserved cysteine through the conserved F or W. Fields, in order: CDR3 length, J gene, D gene, clone size, V gene, CDR3 protein, CDR3 DNA. The D gene is left open where the match is weak. Size is stated for part of the rows, as once, few or many counts, or as a class when the clone is expanded.

>15|TRBJ2-5|TRBD2|NA|TRBV28
CASSFSGSQSGAQYF
TGTGCCAGCAGTTTCAGCGGGAGCCAAAGCGGGGCCCAGTACTTC
>14|TRBJ1-2|NA|once|TRBV3-1/TRBV3-2
CASSRGEGAGGYTF
TGTGCCAGCAGCCGGGGGGAAGGGGCAGGCGGCTACACCTTC
>15|TRBJ2-7|TRBD1|few|TRBV27
CASRNRDREVYEQYF
TGTGCCAGCAGGAACCGGGACAGAGAAGTCTACGAGCAGTACTTC
>15|TRBJ1-2|TRBD1|NA|TRBV7-2
CASSSTGGVGYGYTF
TGTGCCAGCAGCTCCACAGGGGGCGTAGGCTATGGCTACACCTTC
>16|TRBJ1-5|TRBD1|NA|TRBV3-1/TRBV3-2
CASSQEGQGNGQPQHF
TGTGCCAGCAGCCAAGAGGGACAGGGAAACGGGCAGCCCCAGCATTTT
>14|TRBJ1-4|NA|NA|TRBV18
CASSPPNRGEKLFF
TGTGCCAGCTCACCACCTAATAGGGGTGAAAAACTGTTTTTT
>14|TRBJ2-2|TRBD1|NA|TRBV7-2
CASRTGARSGELFF
TGTGCCAGCCGGACAGGGGCGAGGTCCGGGGAGCTGTTTTTT
>14|TRBJ2-7|TRBD2|NA|TRBV11-2
CASSDGTSGYEQYF
TGTGCCAGCAGCGACGGGACTAGCGGGTACGAGCAGTACTTC
>13|TRBJ1-4|TRBD1|NA|TRBV2
CASRDRVREKLFF
TGTGCCAGCAGGGACAGGGTCAGGGAAAAACTGTTTTTT
>19|TRBJ1-4|TRBD1|NA|TRBV6-1
CASSEALQGETTTNEKLFF
TGTGCCAGCAGTGAAGCGCTCCAGGGGGAGACAACAACTAATGAAAAACTGTTTTTT
>15|TRBJ2-7|TRBD1|NA|TRBV18
CASSPVGDSGYEQYF
TGTGCCAGCTCACCAGTAGGGGACAGTGGCTACGAGCAGTACTTC
>15|TRBJ1-2|NA|NA|TRBV19
CASSINSDRGRGYTF
TGTGCCAGTAGTATAAACTCCGACCGGGGGCGAGGCTACACCTTC
>17|TRBJ1-1|TRBD1|NA|TRBV7-9
CASSLGQGTGTGTEAFF
TGTGCCAGCAGCCTCGGACAGGGGACGGGCACCGGCACTGAAGCTTTCTTT